The 17 T cell receptor beta chains in this list originate from one sample, sequenced in a study of blood T cell repertoires in COVID-19. Measured with immunoSEQ multiplex PCR; TCRdb has only the in-frame clones, and not every one. The table records 250,000 to 350,000 clones, 70% to 90% of them present only once. The material sequenced was peripheral blood. Source of these receptors: a woman aged 25 to 45 with active or convalescent COVID-19.

The chain is built from TRBV14 and TRBJ2-1; 9 bases align to TRBD1. Germline trimming cut 8 bases from V and 4 bases from J; bases unmatched to any gene: 3. Germline CDR1 SGHDN, CDR2 FVKESK. The length of the CDR3 is 13 residues. CDR3 coding DNA: TGTGCCAGCGCCGACAGGGGGTACAATGAGCAGTTCTTC. Its translation is CASADRGYNEQFF.

V gene TRBV7-8 combines with J gene TRBJ1-2; 8 nucleotides agree with TRBD1. The V gene end was trimmed by 4 bases and the J gene end by 5 bases; junction bases not matched to a gene: 0. The germline V gene encodes CDR1 SGHVS and CDR2 FQNEAQ. The CDR3 is 12 amino acids. CDR3 residues: CASSWTGYGYTF. CDR3 nucleotides: TGTGCCAGCAGCTGGACAGGGTATGGCTACACCTTC.

Note on this clone: The same CDR3 is also encoded by other DNA sequences in this sample. The chain joins TRBV5-1 to TRBJ1-5; D gene ambiguous. Germline CDR1 is SGHRS and CDR2 is YFSETQ. CDR3 length: 14 residues. With 0 bases removed from V and 2 bases from J, the gap between germline ends came to 6 bases. The CDR3 DNA follows: TGCGCCAGCAGCTTGGGCGGGGGCAATCAGCCCCAGCATTTT. Translating gives CASSLGGGNQPQHF.

This chain links TRBV6-5 with TRBJ1-2; 8 bases are a match to TRBD1. The germline CDR1 and CDR2 sequences are MNHEY and SVGAGI. CDR3 length: 13 amino acids. Trimming at V came to 7 bases and at J to 6 bases, leaving 7 bases not matched to a gene. The CDR3 sequence is CASTVDRGHGYTF. The CDR3 DNA follows: TGTGCCAGCACCGTTGACAGGGGCCATGGCTACACCTTC.

This chain links TRBV18 with TRBJ1-6, with TRBD1 as a possible D gene (5 bases). The CDR3 runs to 13 residues. V lost 6 bases and J 8 bases, leaving 11 bases between the germline ends. The germline gives CDR1 KGHSH, CDR2 LQKENI. The CDR3 DNA reads as TGTGCCAGCTCGCGGGACCGATATTCACCCCTCCACTTT. Protein product: CASSRDRYSPLHF.

The chain couples TRBV9 to TRBJ2-1; 9 bases agree with TRBD1. The CDR3 loop spans 15 amino acids. V lost 0 bases, J lost 5 bases, and 3 bases stayed unmatched. CDR1 is SGDLS and CDR2 is YYNGEE in the germline V gene. This chain's CDR3 is CASSVGGQGNNEQFF. The CDR3 nucleotides read TGTGCCAGCAGCGTAGGGGGACAGGGTAACAATGAGCAGTTCTTC.

The V call is TRBV10-1, the J call TRBJ2-1, with D possibly matching TRBD2 (5 bases). Germline values: CDR1 WNHNN, CDR2 SYGVQD (reference sequence). CDR3 size: 18 residues. With 4 bases removed from V and 7 bases from J, the gap between germline ends came to 26 bases. The CDR3 bases are TGCGCCAGCAGTGGCCAAACGGAGCTAGCCTTGACTCGGAATGAGCAGTTCTTC. Translated: CASSGQTELALTRNEQFF.

The J gene is TRBJ2-1, the V gene TRBV6-5; 8 nucleotides align to TRBD1. V lost 5 bases and J lost 9; bases outside the gene matches: 12. The CDR3 sequence is 15 residues long. The germline gives CDR1 MNHEY, CDR2 SVGAGI. DNA of the CDR3: TGTGCCAGCAGTACCACAGGGGGTTCCCACATTGAGCAGTTCTTC. Its protein is CASSTTGGSHIEQFF.

This chain connects TRBV30 to TRBJ1-1, with 7 bases lining up with TRBD1. Trimming cost V 4 bases and J 5 bases; bases outside gene matches: 7. This CDR3 has 13 amino acids. Germline V CDR1 and CDR2: GTSNPN, SVGIG (reference sequence). CDR3 bases: TGTGCCTGGATTCCAGGGGGATGGACTGAAGCTTTCTTT. It codes for CAWIPGGWTEAFF.

The chain couples TRBV11-2 to TRBJ2-1; TRBD1 matches 10 bases. Germline V CDR1 and CDR2: SGHAT, FQNNGV. J gave up 6 bases and V 3 bases, and 5 bases lay outside the gene matches. This CDR3 has 15 residues. This CDR3 is CASSLGDRGTNEQFF. The DNA for the CDR3 is TGTGCCAGCAGCTTGGGGGACAGGGGAACCAATGAGCAGTTCTTC.

The chain combines TRBV4-2 with TRBJ2-1, with 9 bases that match TRBD2. The CDR3 consists of 18 residues. Germline CDR1 and CDR2: LGHNA and YNFKEQ. Germline trimming cut 3 bases from V and 1 base from J; bases unmatched to any gene: 10. CDR3 in amino acids: CASSQIRGGGGSYNEQFF. CDR3 sequence (DNA): TGTGCCAGCAGCCAGATCAGGGGCGGGGGGGGATCCTACAATGAGCAGTTCTTC.

This chain joins TRBV9 and TRBJ1-2, with 9 bases aligning to TRBD1. The ends lost 3 bases at V and 3 bases at J; junction bases unmatched: 3. This CDR3 is 14 amino acids long. CDR1 SGDLS and CDR2 YYNGEE come from the germline V gene. CDR3: CASSGGQGYYGYTF. For the CDR3, the DNA is TGTGCCAGCAGCGGGGGACAGGGATACTATGGCTACACCTTC.

The V gene is TRBV19, the J gene TRBJ1-2; D call uncertain. The CDR3 runs 10 residues. V was trimmed by 6 bases and J by 10 bases, leaving 9 bases between them. The germline CDR1 and CDR2 sequences are LNHDA and SQIVND (reference sequence). The CDR3 DNA is TGTGCCAGTAGGGGAGGTGACTACACCTTC. Its translation is CASRGGDYTF.

The chain employs TRBV2 and TRBJ2-7, with a tentative D call TRBD1 (5 bases). The CDR3 totals 15 residues. The V and J ends lost 0 bases and 5 bases respectively, with 14 bases between them. The germline gives CDR1 SNHLY, CDR2 FYNNEI. The CDR3 spells CASSEASRGSDEQYF. CDR3 bases: TGTGCCAGCAGTGAAGCGTCTAGGGGTTCTGACGAGCAGTACTTC.

The gene calls are TRBV2 and TRBJ1-2; maybe TRBD1 (5 bases). This CDR3 region has 12 residues. The germline gives CDR1 SNHLY, CDR2 FYNNEI. The V and J ends lost 8 bases and 4 bases respectively, with 11 bases between them. Written as DNA, the CDR3 is TGTGCCAGCGGTAAGGGGATCTATGGCTACACCTTC. It translates to CASGKGIYGYTF.

As concerns this clone: The sample holds other DNA sequences that translate to the same CDR3. The chain joins TRBV30 to TRBJ1-6; D is possibly TRBD1 (6 bases). The CDR3 has 14 amino acids. The V gene's germline CDR1 is GTSNPN and CDR2 SVGIG (reference sequence). The germline V and J ends were trimmed by 0 bases and 9 bases, with 12 bases remaining between them. The CDR3 reads CAWSVTGRGSPLHF. In DNA form, the CDR3 reads TGTGCCTGGAGTGTAACAGGGAGAGGTTCACCCCTCCACTTT. The variable domain in full, with the rest retrieved from reference TRBV30 and TRBJ1-6, is SQTIHQWPATLVQPVGSPLSLECTVEGTSNPNLYWYRQAAGRGLQLLFYSVGIGQISSEVPQNLSASRPQDRQFILSSKKLLLSDSGFYLCAWSVTGRGSPLHFGNGTRLTVT.

J is TRBJ2-5 and V is TRBV24-1; TRBD1 is a possible D gene (5 bases). The length of the CDR3 is 15 residues. V was clipped by 5 bases and J by 0 bases, with 12 bases between them. The V gene's germline CDR1 is KGHDR and CDR2 SFDVKD. CDR3 DNA: TGTGCCACCAGTGCCTCCAGGGCGTACCAAGAGACCCAGTACTTC. It codes for CATSASRAYQETQYF.